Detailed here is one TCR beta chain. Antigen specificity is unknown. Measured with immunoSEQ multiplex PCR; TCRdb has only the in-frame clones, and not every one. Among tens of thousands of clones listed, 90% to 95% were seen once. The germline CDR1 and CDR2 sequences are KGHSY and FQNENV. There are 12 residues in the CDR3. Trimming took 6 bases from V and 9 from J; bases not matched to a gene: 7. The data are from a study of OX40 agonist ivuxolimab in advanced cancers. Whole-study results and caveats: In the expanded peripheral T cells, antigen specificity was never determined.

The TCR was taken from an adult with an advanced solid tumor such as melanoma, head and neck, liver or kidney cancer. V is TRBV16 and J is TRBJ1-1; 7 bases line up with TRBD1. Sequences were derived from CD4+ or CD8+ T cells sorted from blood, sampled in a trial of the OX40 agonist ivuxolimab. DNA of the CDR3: TGTGCCAGCAGTCGGGACAGCGTTAAAGCTTTCTTT. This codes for CASSRDSVKAFF.